Each of the 22 T cell receptor beta chains below was sequenced from the same sample in a study of response to subunit inactivated influenza vaccine. Via MiXCR, TCRdb re-called the RT-PCR reads, giving one row per CDR3 protein. Here the sample spans roughly 500,000 distinct CDR3 sequences, approximately 24% being singletons. These same records also appear under a second study, on T cells expressing NK-cell markers. That study adds: Generation of TCR beta cDNA was performed by 5'RACE template switching incorporating UMIs.

The source was CD4+ T cells sorted from PBMCs, collected roughly 13 days after vaccination. The origin of the receptors is a man in his fifties who received an inactivated influenza vaccine.

This chain uses TRBV11-2 with TRBJ2-2; 7 nucleotides agree with TRBD1. The CDR3 is made up of 18 amino acids. Germline V CDR1 and CDR2: SGHAT, FQNNGV. Germline trimming cut 4 bases from V and 4 bases from J; bases unmatched to any gene: 15. CDR3 nucleotide sequence: TGTGCCAGCAGCTCCCGGGACAGCTCTTTTTTTGGCACCGGGGAGCTGTTTTTT. It specifies CASSSRDSSFFGTGELFF. The full variable domain, its missing parts supplied by reference TRBV11-2 and TRBJ2-2, is EAGVAQSPRYKIIEKRQSVAFWCNPISGHATLYWYQQILGQGPKLLIQFQNNGVVDDSQLPKDRFSAERLKGVDSTLKIQPAKLEDSAVYLCASSSRDSSFFGTGELFFGEGSRLTVL.

This clonotype appeared a few times. V and J are TRBV7-2 and TRBJ1-1, with a tentative D call TRBD1 (5 bases). Germline values: CDR1 SGHTA, CDR2 FQGNSA. Trimming removed 2 bases from V and 1 base from J, with 8 bases in between. The CDR3 has 14 amino acids. The chain's CDR3 is CASSLSRENTEAFF. The CDR3 DNA reads TGTGCCAGCAGCTTATCCAGGGAGAACACTGAAGCTTTCTTT. Combining the CDR3 with reference TRBV7-2 and TRBJ1-1 gives the whole variable domain GAGVSQSPSNKVTEKGKDVELRCDPISGHTALYWYRQSLGQGLEFLIYFQGNSAPDKSGLPSDRFSAERTGGSVSTLTIQRTQQEDSAVYLCASSLSRENTEAFFGQGTRLTVV.

There are a few counts of this clonotype. One end of the junction fails to match germline, which may point to a read error. The chain joins TRBV12-3 or TRBV12-4 to TRBJ2-1, with D possibly TRBD1 on 6 matching bases. This CDR3 region has 16 residues. The CDR3 loop reads CASSLGSWDINNEQFF. The CDR3 nucleotides are TGTGCCAGTAGTTTAGGAAGCTGGGACATAAACAATGAGCAGTTCTTC.

This clonotype was counted a few times. V gene TRBV18 combines with J gene TRBJ2-1; D not resolved. CDR1 is KGHSH, CDR2 LQKENI, per germline. Between the trimmed V and J ends, which lost 2 bases and 6 bases, there was a span of 5 bases. The CDR3 is 12 amino acids. CDR3 sequence (DNA): TGTGCCAGCTCACCAGCCTTCAATGAGCAGTTCTTC. Amino acids: CASSPAFNEQFF.

This chain joins TRBV18 and TRBJ1-4; no clear D gene. Trimming shortened V by 0 bases and J by 8 bases, and 10 bases separated the two germline ends. The CDR3 is made up of 14 amino acids. In germline, CDR1 is KGHSH, CDR2 LQKENI. This CDR3 reads CASSPPAMEEKLFF. CDR3 bases: TGTGCCAGCTCACCACCCGCGATGGAGGAAAAACTGTTTTTT.

This chain uses TRBV5-1 with TRBJ2-5; unclear D gene. The J call may not be correct, given that the DNA end is closer to TRBJ2-1. CDR1 is SGHRS, CDR2 YFSETQ, per germline. This CDR3 region has 12 residues. The CDR3 nucleotides are TGCGCCAGCAGCTTGGACGGAGAGACCCAGTTCTTC. It translates to CASSLDGETQFF.

The chain links TRBV7-3 to TRBJ1-6, with D hard to call. The CDR3 sequence is 13 residues long. Germline assignment: CDR1 SGHTA and CDR2 FQGTGA. Trimming stripped 5 bases from V and 4 bases from J, with 6 bases between. The CDR3 region has the DNA TGTGCCAGCAGCCAGATATATAATTCACCCCTCCACTTT. This gives the protein CASSQIYNSPLHF. The entire variable domain, with the rest obtained from reference TRBV7-3 and TRBJ1-6, is as follows: GAGVSQTPSNKVTEKGKYVELRCDPISGHTALYWYRQSLGQGPEFLIYFQGTGAADDSGLPNDRFFAVRPEGSVSTLKIQRTERGDSAVYLCASSQIYNSPLHFGNGTRLTVT.

There are a few counts of this clonotype. This rearrangement joins TRBV29-1 to TRBJ2-3, with D perhaps TRBD1 (5 bases). The CDR3 totals 14 residues. Looked up from germline, CDR1 is SQVTM and CDR2 is ANQGSEA. V dropped 6 bases and J dropped 1 base, with 14 bases sitting between them. The chain's CDR3 is CSVTRQLRTDTQYF. CDR3 in DNA: TGCAGCGTAACTCGACAGCTCCGCACAGATACGCAGTATTTT.

The chain is built from TRBV25-1 and TRBJ1-2; 8 nucleotides agree with TRBD1. The junction had 8 bases not matched to a gene; V was cut back by 6 bases and J by 5 bases. This CDR3 contains 14 residues. Germline CDR1 reads MGHDK; CDR2 reads SYGVNS. CDR3 region: CASRAPGTGYGYTF. DNA for the CDR3: TGTGCCAGCAGGGCCCCAGGGACAGGATATGGCTACACCTTC.

This clonotype was recorded a few times. V usage is TRBV20-1 and J usage is TRBJ1-2; 8 bases line up with TRBD1. Germline assignment: CDR1 DFQATT and CDR2 SNEGSKA (reference sequence). The CDR3 totals 14 residues. Germline trimming cut 4 bases from V and 6 bases from J; bases unmatched to any gene: 10. CDR3 sequence (DNA): TGCAGTGCTAAAAAGACAGGGGAGTGGGATGGCTACACCTTC. It is translated as CSAKKTGEWDGYTF.

The V and J genes are TRBV7-2 and TRBJ1-1; D is perhaps TRBD1 (6 bases). Deletions cut 5 bases from V and 5 bases from J, with 15 bases between. The CDR3 covers 14 residues. Germline V CDR1 and CDR2: SGHTA, FQGNSA. The CDR3 nucleotides are TGTGCCAGCAGCCCTCTACAGGGCAATACTGAAGCTTTCTTT. Amino acid sequence: CASSPLQGNTEAFF.

The chain joins TRBV28 to TRBJ1-2; tentative D call: TRBD1 (5 bases). Germline loops: CDR1 MDHEN, CDR2 SYDVKM. The CDR3 consists of 13 residues. The ends were cut back, 6 bases at V and 4 bases at J, with 12 bases in the middle. CDR3 DNA sequence: TGTGCCAGCAGACCCGGGGGGACCTATGGCTACACCTTC. Its translation: CASRPGGTYGYTF.

V is TRBV3-1 and J is TRBJ2-7; TRBD2 is a possible D gene (6 bases). V lost 1 base, J lost 0 bases, and 10 bases lay in between. Germline lookup yields CDR1 LGHDT and CDR2 YNNKEL (reference sequence). CDR3 size: 15 residues. The CDR3 protein is CASSQAGTSSYEQYF. The CDR3 DNA follows: TGTGCCAGCAGCCAAGCCGGGACTTCCTCCTACGAGCAGTACTTC.

The chain uses TRBV7-6 and TRBJ2-7; TRBD1 aligns across 9 bases. This CDR3 region has 15 residues. Germline-derived CDR1 and CDR2 are SGHVS and FNYEAQ. J lost 5 bases, V lost 4 bases, and 9 bases had no gene match. CDR3 in DNA: TGTGCCAGCAGCTCGAAACGGGACAGGGCCCACGAGCAGTACTTC. It yields the protein CASSSKRDRAHEQYF.

V and J are TRBV28 and TRBJ1-2; D remains unclear. Per germline, CDR1 MDHEN and CDR2 SYDVKM. There are 12 residues in the CDR3. V was cut by 2 bases and J by 5 bases, with 6 bases left in between. The CDR3 coding sequence is TGTGCCAGCAGTTTAGCAGCATATGGCTACACCTTC. As protein: CASSLAAYGYTF.

The chain carries TRBV7-3 and TRBJ2-1; maybe TRBD2 (5 bases). The CDR3 runs to 16 residues. Germline CDR1 and CDR2: SGHTA and FQGTGA. Trimming removed 5 bases from V and 0 bases from J, with 14 bases in between. CDR3 region: CASSRGLSLSYNEQFF. The CDR3 DNA follows: TGTGCCAGCAGCCGTGGACTTTCCCTCTCCTACAATGAGCAGTTCTTC.

The chain joins TRBV7-3 to TRBJ2-3; 9 positions match TRBD2. In germline, CDR1 is SGHTA, CDR2 FQGTGA. The CDR3 is made up of 14 amino acids. The J segment lost 4 bases and the V segment lost 5 bases, leaving 4 bases of the junction unmatched. The CDR3 DNA reads as TGTGCCAGCAGCATAGCGGGAGTGGCAGATACGCAGTATTTT. The encoded protein is CASSIAGVADTQYF. The variable domain in full, completed from reference TRBV7-3 and TRBJ2-3, reads GAGVSQTPSNKVTEKGKYVELRCDPISGHTALYWYRQSLGQGPEFLIYFQGTGAADDSGLPNDRFFAVRPEGSVSTLKIQRTERGDSAVYLCASSIAGVADTQYFGPGTRLTVL.

The chain carries TRBV7-9 and TRBJ1-4; the match to TRBD1 covers 7 bases. This CDR3 is 15 amino acids long. Germline CDR1 and CDR2: SEHNR and FQNEAQ (reference sequence). The V and J ends lost 2 bases and 7 bases, in that order; junction bases with no gene match: 7. The CDR3 loop is CASSLQGPGGEKLFF. In DNA form, the CDR3 reads TGTGCCAGCAGCTTACAAGGGCCAGGGGGTGAAAAACTGTTTTTT.

The chain carries TRBV20-1 and TRBJ2-3; TRBD1 aligns across 11 bases. The V gene's germline CDR1 is DFQATT and CDR2 SNEGSKA (reference sequence). CDR3 size: 14 residues. The trim removed 4 bases at V and 5 bases at J, leaving 5 bases unmatched. The CDR3 DNA is TGCAGTGCTACGGATGGGACAGGGGGAGATACGCAGTATTTT. Its protein product is CSATDGTGGDTQYF.

This clonotype was picked up a small number of times. This rearrangement joins TRBV5-1 to TRBJ2-3; possibly TRBD1 or TRBD2 for D (5 bases each). The germline V and J ends were trimmed by 0 bases and 3 bases, with 14 bases remaining between them. This CDR3 contains 16 residues. CDR1 and CDR2 from the germline V gene are SGHRS and YFSETQ. CDR3 DNA: TGCGCCAGCAGCTTGGAAGTCAGGGACGTTACAGATACGCAGTATTTT. Translation gives CASSLEVRDVTDTQYF. The whole variable domain, filled in from reference TRBV5-1 and TRBJ2-3, reads KAGVTQTPRYLIKTRGQQVTLSCSPISGHRSVSWYQQTPGQGLQFLFEYFSETQRNKGNFPGRFSGRQFSNSRSEMNVSTLELGDSALYLCASSLEVRDVTDTQYFGPGTRLTVL.

The rearrangement joins TRBV7-2 to TRBJ2-3; 12 positions agree with TRBD2. Germline loops: CDR1 SGHTA, CDR2 FQGNSA. CDR3 length: 15 amino acids. V lost 1 base and J lost 12; bases outside the gene matches: 8. CDR3 sequence reads: CASSLDPSGRAYQYF. Here the CDR3 DNA reads TGTGCCAGCAGCTTAGATCCTAGCGGGAGGGCCTATCAGTATTTT.

This clonotype was recorded at least ten times. Here the CDR3 DNA reads TGTGCCGGGATACACTCTAACACAGATACGCAGTATTTT. This sequence encodes CAGIHSNTDTQYF. The genes are TRBV30 and TRBJ2-3; D not resolved. The CDR3 runs to 13 residues. Germline V gene sequence: CDR1 GTSNPN, CDR2 SVGIG (reference sequence). The V end was cut by 8 bases, the J end by 2 bases, with 14 bases between.